This TCR beta chain was documented in a study of radiotherapy plus CTLA-4 blockade in lung cancer (dated by TCRdb to the late 2010s). About the full investigation: Objective responses occurred in 18% of enrolled patients, and 30% to 35% achieved disease control.

Points the paper makes about the study in general: The strongest predictors of response, as reported, were early dynamic changes in blood T cell clones along with a rise in serum interferon-beta after radiation. TCR clones derived from tumors expanded in peripheral blood after treatment with radiotherapy and ipilimumab.

Libraries were prepared through the immunoSEQ multiplex PCR assay. As stored in TCRdb, this immuneACCESS dataset retains in-frame rearrangements with V and J assigned. A fraction of the clones does not appear; measured against another copy, unresolved V genes explain less than half of the discrepancy, and the remainder lacks a known reason. For this sample there are approximately 50,000 clones; around 73% appear just once. The ten largest clones add up to roughly 4% of the sample. This clone was seen more than once but under ten times. Its antigen has not been determined. No much larger clone is present one base from it, and per-base qualities are unavailable. The study evaluated CTLA-4 blockade (ipilimumab) given together with focal radiation therapy in patients who had chemo-refractory metastatic non-small-cell lung cancer. The sequence derives from a human donor with non-small cell lung cancer who had a complete response to radiotherapy plus ipilimumab. This sample comprised peripheral blood, obtained from a patient treated with radiotherapy plus ipilimumab.

The DNA sequence is TGTGCCAGCAGGGGACAGGGGTTGGCTAATGAAAAACTGTTTTTT. This gives the protein CASRGQGLANEKLFF. The receptor chain draws on TRBV6-5 and TRBJ1-4, and TRBD1 aligns with 10 junction nucleotides. The germline V gene specifies MNHEY as CDR1 and SVGAGI as CDR2. Its CDR3 holds 15 amino acids, cysteine through phenylalanine. Only the CDR3 DNA is retained, 45 bases long and in frame from the first base. Ends trimmed: V by 6 bases, J by 3 bases; bases unmatched to a gene: 4.